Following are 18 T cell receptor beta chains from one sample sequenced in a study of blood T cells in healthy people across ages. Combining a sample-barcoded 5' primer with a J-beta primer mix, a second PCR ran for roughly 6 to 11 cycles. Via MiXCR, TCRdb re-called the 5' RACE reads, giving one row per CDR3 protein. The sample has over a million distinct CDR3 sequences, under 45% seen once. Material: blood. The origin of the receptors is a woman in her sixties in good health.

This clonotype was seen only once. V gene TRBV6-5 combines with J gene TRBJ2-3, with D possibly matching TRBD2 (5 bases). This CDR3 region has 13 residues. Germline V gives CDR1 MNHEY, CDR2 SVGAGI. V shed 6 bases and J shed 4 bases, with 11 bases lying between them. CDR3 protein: CASRHGLADTQYF. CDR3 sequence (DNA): TGTGCCAGCAGGCACGGACTGGCAGATACGCAGTATTTT.

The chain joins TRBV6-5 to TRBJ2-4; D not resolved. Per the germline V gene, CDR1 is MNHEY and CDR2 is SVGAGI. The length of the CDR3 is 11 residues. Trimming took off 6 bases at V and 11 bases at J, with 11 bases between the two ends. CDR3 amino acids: CASSFGIVQYF. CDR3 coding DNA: TGTGCCAGCAGCTTCGGAATTGTTCAGTACTTC.

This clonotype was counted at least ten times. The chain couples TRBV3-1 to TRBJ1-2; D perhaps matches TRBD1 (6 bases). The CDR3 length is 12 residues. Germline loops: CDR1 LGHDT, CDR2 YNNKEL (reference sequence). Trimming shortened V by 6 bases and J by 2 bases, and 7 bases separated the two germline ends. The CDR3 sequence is CASSQGNYGYTF. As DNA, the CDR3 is TGTGCCAGCAGTCAGGGGAACTATGGCTACACCTTC.

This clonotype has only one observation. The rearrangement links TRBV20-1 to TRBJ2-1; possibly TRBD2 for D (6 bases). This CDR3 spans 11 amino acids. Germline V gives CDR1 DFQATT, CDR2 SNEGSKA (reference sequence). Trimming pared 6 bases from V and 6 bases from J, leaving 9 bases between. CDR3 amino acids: CSALALNEQFF. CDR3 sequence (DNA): TGCAGTGCCCTAGCGCTCAATGAGCAGTTCTTC.

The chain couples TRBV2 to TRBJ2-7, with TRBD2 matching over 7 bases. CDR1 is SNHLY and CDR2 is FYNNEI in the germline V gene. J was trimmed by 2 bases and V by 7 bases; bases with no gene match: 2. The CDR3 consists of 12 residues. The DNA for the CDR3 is TGTGCCAGCATGCGGGAGCCCTACGAGCAGTACTTC. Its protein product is CASMREPYEQYF.

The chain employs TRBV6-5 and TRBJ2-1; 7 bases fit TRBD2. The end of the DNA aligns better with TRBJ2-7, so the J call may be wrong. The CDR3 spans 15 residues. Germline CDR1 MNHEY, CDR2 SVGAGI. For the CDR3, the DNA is TGTGCCAGCAGTTACGCTAGCGGCCACTACAATGAGCAGTACTTC. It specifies CASSYASGHYNEQYF.

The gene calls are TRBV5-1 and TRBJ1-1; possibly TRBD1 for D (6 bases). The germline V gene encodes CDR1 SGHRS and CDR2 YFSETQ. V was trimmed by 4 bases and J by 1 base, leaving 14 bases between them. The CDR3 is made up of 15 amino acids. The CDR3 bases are TGCGCCAGCAGCCCGGACGGGGGCTGGAACACTGAAGCTTTCTTT. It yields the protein CASSPDGGWNTEAFF.

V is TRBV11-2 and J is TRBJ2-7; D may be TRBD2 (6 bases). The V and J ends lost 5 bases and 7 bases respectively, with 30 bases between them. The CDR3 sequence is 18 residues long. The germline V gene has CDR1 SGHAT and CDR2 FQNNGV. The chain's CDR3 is CASSPLFGGGSSYNEQYF. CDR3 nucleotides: TGTGCCAGCAGCCCCCTCTTTGGGGGAGGCAGCTCCTACAATGAGCAGTACTTC.

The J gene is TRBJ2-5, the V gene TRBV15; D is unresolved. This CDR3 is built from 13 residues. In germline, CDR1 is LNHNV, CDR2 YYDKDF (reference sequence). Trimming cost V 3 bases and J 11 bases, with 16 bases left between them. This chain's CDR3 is CATSSVRANEQYF. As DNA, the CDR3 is TGTGCCACCAGCAGCGTCCGAGCAAATGAGCAGTACTTC.

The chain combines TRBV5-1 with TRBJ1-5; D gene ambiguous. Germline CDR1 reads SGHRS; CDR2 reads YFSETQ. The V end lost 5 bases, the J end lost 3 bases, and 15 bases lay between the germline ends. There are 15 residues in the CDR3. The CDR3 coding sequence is TGCGCCAGCAGTCGGGAGGTTAGGGACAATCAGCCCCAGCATTTT. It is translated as CASSREVRDNQPQHF.

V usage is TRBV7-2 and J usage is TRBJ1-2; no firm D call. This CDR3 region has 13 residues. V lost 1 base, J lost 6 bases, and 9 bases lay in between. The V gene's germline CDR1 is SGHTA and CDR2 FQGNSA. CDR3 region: CASSLGPGHGYTF. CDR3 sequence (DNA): TGTGCCAGCAGCTTAGGGCCAGGTCATGGCTACACCTTC.

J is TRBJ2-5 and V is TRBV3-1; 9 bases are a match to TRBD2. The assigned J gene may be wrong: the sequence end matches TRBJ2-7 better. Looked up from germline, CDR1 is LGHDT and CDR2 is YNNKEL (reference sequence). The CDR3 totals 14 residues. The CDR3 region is CASSPLGLADEQYF. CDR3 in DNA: TGTGCCAGCAGCCCTCTGGGACTAGCAGACGAGCAGTACTTC.

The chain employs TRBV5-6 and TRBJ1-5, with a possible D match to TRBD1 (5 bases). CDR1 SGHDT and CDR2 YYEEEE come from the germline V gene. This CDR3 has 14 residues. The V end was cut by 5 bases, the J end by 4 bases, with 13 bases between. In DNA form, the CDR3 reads TGTGCCAGCAGTACGGGACCGGAGAATCAGCCCCAGCATTTT. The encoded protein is CASSTGPENQPQHF.

DNA of the CDR3: TGTGCCAGCAGTTACTCGGCTGTCCAGGGGAGGAATGAGCAGTTCTTC. Protein sequence: CASSYSAVQGRNEQFF. V usage is TRBV6-2 or TRBV6-3 and J usage is TRBJ2-1; D tentatively reads TRBD1 or TRBD2 (6 bases each). Germline assignment: CDR1 MNHEY and CDR2 SVGEGT. The ends were cut back, 0 bases at V and 7 bases at J, with 16 bases in the middle. The CDR3 is 16 amino acids.

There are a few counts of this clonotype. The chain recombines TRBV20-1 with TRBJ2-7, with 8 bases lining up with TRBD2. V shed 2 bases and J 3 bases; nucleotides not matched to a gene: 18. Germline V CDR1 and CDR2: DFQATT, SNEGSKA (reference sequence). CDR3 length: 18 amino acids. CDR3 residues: CSARLEDSGTSWIYEQYF. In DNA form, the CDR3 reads TGCAGTGCTAGACTGGAGGACTCCGGGACTAGTTGGATCTACGAGCAGTACTTC.

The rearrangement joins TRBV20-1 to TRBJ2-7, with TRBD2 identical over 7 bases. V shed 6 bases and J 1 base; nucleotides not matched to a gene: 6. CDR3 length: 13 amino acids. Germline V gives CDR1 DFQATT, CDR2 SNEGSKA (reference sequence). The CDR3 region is CSAPGRSSYEQYF. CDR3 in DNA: TGCAGTGCCCCCGGGAGGAGTTCCTACGAGCAGTACTTC.

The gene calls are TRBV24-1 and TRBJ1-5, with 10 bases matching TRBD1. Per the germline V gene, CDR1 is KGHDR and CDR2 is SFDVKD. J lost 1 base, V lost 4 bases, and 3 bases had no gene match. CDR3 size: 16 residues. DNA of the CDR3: TGTGCCACCAGTGAAAGGACAGGGGGGAGCAATCAGCCCCAGCATTTT. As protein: CATSERTGGSNQPQHF.

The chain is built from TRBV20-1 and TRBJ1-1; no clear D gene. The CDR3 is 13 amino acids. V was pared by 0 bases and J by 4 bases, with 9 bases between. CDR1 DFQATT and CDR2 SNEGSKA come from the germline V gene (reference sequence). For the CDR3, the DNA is TGCAGTGCTAGAGAGGGGTATGGCACTGAAGCTTTCTTT. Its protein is CSAREGYGTEAFF.